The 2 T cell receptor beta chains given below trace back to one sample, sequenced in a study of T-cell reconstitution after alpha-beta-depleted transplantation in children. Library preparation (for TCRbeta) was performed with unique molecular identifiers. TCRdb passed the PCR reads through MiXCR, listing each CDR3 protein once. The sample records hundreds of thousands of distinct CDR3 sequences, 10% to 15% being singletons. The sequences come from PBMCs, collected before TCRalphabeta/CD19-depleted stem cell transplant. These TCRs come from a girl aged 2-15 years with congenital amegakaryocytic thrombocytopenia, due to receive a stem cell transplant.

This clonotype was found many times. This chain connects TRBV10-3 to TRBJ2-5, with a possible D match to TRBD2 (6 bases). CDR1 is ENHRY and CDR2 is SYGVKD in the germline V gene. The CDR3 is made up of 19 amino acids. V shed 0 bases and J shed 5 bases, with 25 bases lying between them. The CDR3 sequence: CAISESNGGASGMSETQYF. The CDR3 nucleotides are TGTGCCATCAGTGAGTCGAATGGCGGGGCTTCCGGGATGAGCGAGACCCAGTACTTC.

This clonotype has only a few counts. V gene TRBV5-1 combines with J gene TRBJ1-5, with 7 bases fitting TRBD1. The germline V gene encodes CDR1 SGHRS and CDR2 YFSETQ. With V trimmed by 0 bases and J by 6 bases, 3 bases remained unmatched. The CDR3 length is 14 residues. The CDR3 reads CASSLDRGSQPQHF. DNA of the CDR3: TGCGCCAGCAGCTTGGACAGGGGAAGTCAGCCCCAGCATTTT.